Following are 22 T cell receptor beta chains from one sample sequenced in a study of blood T cell repertoires in COVID-19. Sequencing used immunoSEQ multiplex PCR; TCRdb keeps in-frame clones, though not all of them. There are some 350,000 clones in the sample; 88% occur only once, and about 7% lies in the top ten. The sequenced sample was peripheral blood. All receptors derive from a woman aged 70-85 years with COVID-19, enrolled during active disease.

The chain recombines TRBV15 with TRBJ2-7, with D hard to call. The CDR3 is 13 amino acids. V shed 0 bases and J shed 2 bases, with 5 bases lying between them. From germline, CDR1 is LNHNV and CDR2 YYDKDF (reference sequence). This CDR3 reads CATSRDIPYEQYF. CDR3 DNA: TGTGCCACCAGCAGAGACATCCCCTACGAGCAGTACTTC.

The rearrangement joins TRBV5-1 to TRBJ1-2; TRBD1 might be the D (5 bases). The ends were cut back, 0 bases at V and 3 bases at J, with 9 bases in the middle. The CDR3 extends over 14 amino acids. Germline lookup yields CDR1 SGHRS and CDR2 YFSETQ. CDR3: CASSLGQIHYGYTF. In DNA, the CDR3 is TGCGCCAGCAGCTTGGGACAGATACACTATGGCTACACCTTC.

V and J are TRBV18 and TRBJ1-1; D call uncertain. The CDR3 covers 13 residues. Germline V CDR1 and CDR2: KGHSH, LQKENI. V dropped 0 bases and J dropped 5 bases, with 7 bases sitting between them. DNA for the CDR3: TGTGCCAGCTCACCACCGGCGGGGACTGAAGCTTTCTTT. Its protein is CASSPPAGTEAFF.

The chain employs TRBV27 and TRBJ1-1; 8 positions agree with TRBD1. The CDR3 extends over 12 amino acids. Germline loops: CDR1 MNHEY, CDR2 SMNVEV (reference sequence). V lost 6 bases, J lost 12 bases, and 9 bases stayed unmatched. The CDR3 DNA sequence: TGTGCCAGCAGCTCGGACAGGGTTCGAACTTTCTTT. This gives the protein CASSSDRVRTFF.

The chain recombines TRBV4-3 with TRBJ2-7; 9 bases agree with TRBD2. The J segment lost 5 bases and the V segment lost 1 base, leaving 9 bases of the junction unmatched. The CDR3 sequence is 16 residues long. The germline gives CDR1 LGHNA, CDR2 YSLEER. The CDR3 coding sequence is TGCGCCAGCAGCCAAGGGTTAGCGGGGGACGACAACGAGCAGTACTTC. Translated, it gives CASSQGLAGDDNEQYF.

This sequence joins TRBV10-3 and TRBJ1-1, with a possible D match to TRBD1 (6 bases). Germline V CDR1 and CDR2: ENHRY, SYGVKD. CDR3 length equals 19 residues. Between the trimmed V and J ends, which lost 6 bases and 3 bases, there was a span of 29 bases. CDR3 DNA: TGTGCCATCAGGCAAACCGGGACATCATCTCTTCCAAGGGACACTGAAGCTTTCTTT. Translating it yields CAIRQTGTSSLPRDTEAFF.

This chain joins TRBV19 and TRBJ1-2; the D gene is possibly TRBD1 (5 bases). Trimming left V 6 bases short and J 4 bases short, with 12 bases between. This CDR3 spans 13 amino acids. The germline V gene has CDR1 LNHDA and CDR2 SQIVND (reference sequence). The chain's CDR3 is CASSAAGIYGYTF. CDR3 sequence (DNA): TGTGCCAGTAGCGCCGCAGGGATCTATGGCTACACCTTC.

The genes are TRBV5-6 and TRBJ1-2; D unresolved. Per germline, CDR1 SGHDT and CDR2 YYEEEE. This CDR3 has 13 amino acids. Trimming removed 0 bases from V and 1 base from J, with 4 bases in between. In nucleotides, the CDR3 is TGTGCCAGCAGCTTGGGAGATAACTATGGCTACACCTTC. This translates into CASSLGDNYGYTF.

In this sample, this clone turned up a few times. This chain joins TRBV12-3 or TRBV12-4 and TRBJ1-5; D unresolved. Trimming removed 7 bases from V and 3 bases from J, with 10 bases in between. This CDR3 has 13 residues. CDR3 sequence: CASTRGPNQPQHF. The CDR3, as DNA: TGTGCCAGCACCAGAGGGCCCAATCAGCCCCAGCATTTT.

CDR3 sequence: CSAGTYTEAFF. DNA of the CDR3: TGCAGTGCCGGGACATACACTGAAGCTTTCTTT. The chain uses TRBV20-1 and TRBJ1-1; TRBD1 is a possible D gene (6 bases). V was trimmed by 6 bases and J by 3 bases, leaving 8 bases between them. Germline V gives CDR1 DFQATT, CDR2 SNEGSKA (reference sequence). CDR3 size: 11 residues.

CDR3 DNA sequence: TGTGCCAGCAGTGCAAGCGCTAGCGGGGGGCACCAAGAGACCCAGTACTTC. Protein: CASSASASGGHQETQYF. V gene TRBV9 combines with J gene TRBJ2-5; 11 nucleotides match TRBD2. Germline V gene lookup returns CDR1 SGDLS and CDR2 YYNGEE. J gave up 0 bases and V 5 bases, and 9 bases lay outside the gene matches. CDR3 length: 17 amino acids. The full variable domain, with the rest looked up from reference TRBV9 and TRBJ2-5, is DSGVTQTPKHLITATGQRVTLRCSPRSGDLSVYWYQQSLDQGLQFLIQYYNGEERAKGNILERFSAQQFPDLHSELNLSSLELGDSALYFCASSASASGGHQETQYFGPGTRLLVL.

The chain uses TRBV28 and TRBJ1-4, with TRBD1 as a possible D gene (5 bases). CDR3 length: 14 residues. With 1 base removed from V and 7 bases from J, the gap between germline ends came to 10 bases. CDR1 and CDR2 from the germline V gene are MDHEN and SYDVKM. In nucleotides, the CDR3 is TGTGCCAGCAGTTTATCCAGGGATGGTGAAAAACTGTTTTTT. Protein product: CASSLSRDGEKLFF.

The J gene is TRBJ1-3, the V gene TRBV10-3, with D perhaps matching TRBD1 (5 bases). Germline loops: CDR1 ENHRY, CDR2 SYGVKD. This CDR3 is 15 amino acids long. The germline V and J ends were trimmed by 2 bases and 2 bases, with 10 bases remaining between them. This CDR3 reads CAISEVLGPGNTIYF. DNA for the CDR3: TGTGCCATCAGTGAGGTTTTGGGGCCTGGAAACACCATATATTTT.

V is TRBV7-2 and J is TRBJ1-1, with D maybe TRBD1 (5 bases). This CDR3 has 12 residues. Trimming took off 1 base at V and 9 bases at J, with 9 bases between the two ends. The V gene's germline CDR1 is SGHTA and CDR2 FQGNSA. The DNA of the CDR3 is TGTGCCAGCAGCTTAGGGGGGGGTCAAGCTTTCTTT. It is translated as CASSLGGGQAFF.

On this clone: At the DNA level, this CDR3 is encoded by other sequences in the same sample as well. The chain carries TRBV24-1 and TRBJ2-5; 8 bases match TRBD1. Trimming took 3 bases from V and 2 from J; bases not matched to a gene: 4. CDR3 length: 15 residues. Germline V lookup: CDR1 KGHDR, CDR2 SFDVKD. The CDR3: CATSDSRGRQETQYF. For the CDR3, the DNA is TGTGCCACCAGTGATAGCAGGGGGCGACAAGAGACCCAGTACTTC.

The chain uses TRBV5-1 and TRBJ2-7; 8 bases agree with TRBD1. The CDR3 is made up of 14 amino acids. Germline V gives CDR1 SGHRS, CDR2 YFSETQ. The V segment lost 4 bases and the J segment 2 bases; nucleotides outside the gene matches: 5. The DNA for the CDR3 is TGCGCCAGCAGCCAGACAGGGGTCCCCTACGAGCAGTACTTC. Protein: CASSQTGVPYEQYF.

This clone came up once. J is TRBJ1-1 and V is TRBV30; 7 bases are a match to TRBD1. Germline assignment: CDR1 GTSNPN and CDR2 SVGIG (reference sequence). With V trimmed by 4 bases and J by 0 bases, 5 bases remained unmatched. The length of the CDR3 is 14 residues. As DNA, the CDR3 is TGTGCCTGGAATTGGGACAGCATGAACACTGAAGCTTTCTTT. As protein: CAWNWDSMNTEAFF.

This rearrangement joins TRBV4-2 to TRBJ1-1; maybe TRBD1 (6 bases). The CDR3 length is 16 residues. V lost 3 bases and J 0 bases, leaving 14 bases between the germline ends. Germline CDR1 is LGHNA and CDR2 is YNFKEQ. This CDR3 is CASSHPEGGMNTEAFF. The CDR3 nucleotides read TGTGCCAGCAGCCACCCCGAGGGGGGGATGAACACTGAAGCTTTCTTT.

For this clone: A much larger clone lies a single base off, so this may be a read error. The CDR3 loop reads CASSLRGNEQFF. CDR3 DNA sequence: TGTGCCAGCAGCTTACGGGGGAATGAGCAGTTCTTC. This chain connects TRBV7-2 to TRBJ2-1; D might be TRBD2 (6 bases). Germline CDR1 is SGHTA and CDR2 is FQGNSA. V dropped 2 bases and J dropped 7 bases, with 6 bases sitting between them. The CDR3 has 12 amino acids.

As for this clone: Other DNA variants within this sample encode the same CDR3. The chain is built from TRBV5-1 and TRBJ2-5; 8 positions agree with TRBD1. Germline V gives CDR1 SGHRS, CDR2 YFSETQ. The CDR3 is made up of 14 amino acids. Unmatched junction bases numbered 3, after V lost 4 bases and J lost 1 base. CDR3 in DNA: TGCGCCAGCAGCCGGGACAGGAGCCAAGAGACCCAGTACTTC. Its translation is CASSRDRSQETQYF.

The rearrangement joins TRBV30 to TRBJ1-2; 7 nucleotides match TRBD1. This CDR3 region has 14 residues. CDR1 and CDR2 (germline): GTSNPN, SVGIG (reference sequence). V lost 2 bases, J lost 4 bases, and 7 bases stayed unmatched. This CDR3 reads CAWSTKQGSYGYTF. CDR3 sequence (DNA): TGTGCCTGGAGTACTAAACAGGGGAGCTATGGCTACACCTTC.

The gene calls are TRBV6-6 and TRBJ1-2, with 9 bases that match TRBD1. The CDR3 sequence is 17 residues long. The J segment lost 5 bases and the V segment lost 5 bases, leaving 15 bases of the junction unmatched. Germline V gives CDR1 MNHNY, CDR2 SVGAGI (reference sequence). The CDR3 loop is CASSPPTGGRKEYGYTF. The CDR3 nucleotides read TGTGCCAGCAGTCCTCCCACAGGGGGCCGGAAAGAGTATGGCTACACCTTC.